This TCR beta chain was profiled in a study of blood T cell repertoires in COVID-19. The repertoire was sequenced with immunoSEQ multiplex PCR; TCRdb's copy has only in-frame clones and lacks some. The table records 200,000 to 250,000 clones, about 85% of them present only once. This TCR derives from a man aged 45-65 years who had recovered from COVID-19. Specimen: peripheral blood.

As DNA, the CDR3 is TGTGCCAGCAGCTTATGGGGAGCGAACACCGGGGAGCTGTTTTTT. Protein product: CASSLWGANTGELFF. The chain uses TRBV7-9 and TRBJ2-2, with TRBD2 as a possible D gene (5 bases). CDR3 length: 15 residues. In germline, CDR1 is SEHNR, CDR2 FQNEAQ (reference sequence). The V and J ends lost 2 bases and 0 bases respectively, with 7 bases between them.